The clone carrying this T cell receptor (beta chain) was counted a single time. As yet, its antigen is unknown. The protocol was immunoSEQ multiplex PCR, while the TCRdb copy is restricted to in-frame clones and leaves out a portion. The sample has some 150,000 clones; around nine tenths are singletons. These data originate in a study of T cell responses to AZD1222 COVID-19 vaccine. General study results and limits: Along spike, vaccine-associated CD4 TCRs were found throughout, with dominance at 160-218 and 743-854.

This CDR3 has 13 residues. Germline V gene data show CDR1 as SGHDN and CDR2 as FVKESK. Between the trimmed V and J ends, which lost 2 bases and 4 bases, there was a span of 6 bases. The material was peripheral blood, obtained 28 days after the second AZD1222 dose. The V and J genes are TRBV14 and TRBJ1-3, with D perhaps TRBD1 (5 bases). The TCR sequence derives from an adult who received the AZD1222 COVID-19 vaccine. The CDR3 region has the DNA TGTGCCAGCAGCCAATCAGGGGGAAACACCATATATTTT. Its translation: CASSQSGGNTIYF.